This is a list of T cell receptor beta chains from one sample in a study of cytomegalovirus exposure and HLA in healthy donors. Sequencing used immunoSEQ multiplex PCR; TCRdb keeps in-frame clones, though not all of them. The sample includes around 180,000 clones, about 83% of them seen just once. Specimen: PBMCs. The receptors were sampled from a woman aged 18-29 years in good health and CMV-seronegative. Each CDR3 is given with its conserved first and last residue. Fields, in order: V gene, D gene, clone size, J gene, CDR3 protein, CDR3 DNA. D genes are given only for firm matches. Not every row has a clone size; where given, it reads once, few, many or a size class.

TRBV2	TRBD1	-	TRBJ1-5	CASSGTGNNQPQHF	TGTGCCAGCAGTGGGACAGGGAACAATCAGCCCCAGCATTTT
TRBV27	-	-	TRBJ1-1	CASGRGQINTEAFF	TGTGCCAGCGGCAGAGGACAGATCAACACTGAAGCTTTCTTT
TRBV5-6	TRBD2	-	TRBJ2-7	CASSLATSGRAYEQYF	TGTGCCAGCAGCTTGGCAACTAGCGGGAGGGCCTACGAGCAGTACTTC
TRBV2	-	-	TRBJ2-1	CASSEIFSWSSYNEQFF	TGTGCCAGCAGTGAGATTTTCTCTTGGAGCTCCTACAATGAGCAGTTCTTC
TRBV11-2	-	-	TRBJ1-2	CASSLVRAGPVYGYTF	TGTGCCAGCAGCTTAGTGAGGGCAGGTCCCGTCTATGGCTACACCTTC
TRBV6-6	-	-	TRBJ1-3	CASSYSTGSSGNTIYF	TGTGCCAGCAGTTACTCGACCGGGAGCTCTGGAAACACCATATATTTT
TRBV20-1	-	few	TRBJ2-7	CSVDRTYEQYF	TGCAGTGTCGACAGGACCTACGAGCAGTACTTC
TRBV4-1	-	-	TRBJ1-2	CASSQAELSDSLEGYTF	TGCGCCAGCAGCCAGGCTGAATTATCGGACTCCCTGGAGGGCTACACCTTC
TRBV29-1	-	-	TRBJ1-3	CSATPRGVLQSSGNTIYF	TGCAGCGCCACCCCGCGGGGGGTTCTCCAGAGTTCTGGAAACACCATATATTTT
TRBV6-5	-	-	TRBJ2-1	CASSYSRDKYNEQFF	TGTGCCAGCAGTTACTCCCGGGACAAGTACAATGAGCAGTTCTTC
TRBV6-1	-	few	TRBJ1-1	CASSAGPYGGTEAFF	TGTGCCAGCAGTGCCGGGCCCTACGGGGGCACTGAAGCTTTCTTT
TRBV9	TRBD1	-	TRBJ1-1	CASSVVDRGLAEAFF	TGTGCCAGCAGCGTAGTCGACAGGGGGTTGGCTGAAGCTTTCTTT
TRBV10-3	-	few	TRBJ1-1	CAISEGDRHAFF	TGTGCCATCAGTGAGGGAGACAGGCATGCTTTCTTT
TRBV23-1	TRBD1	-	TRBJ2-2	CASSTWDSSNTGELFF	TGCGCCAGCAGTACTTGGGACAGTTCGAACACCGGGGAGCTGTTTTTT
TRBV18	-	-	TRBJ2-5	CASSPRGANQETQYF	TGTGCCAGCTCACCACGCGGGGCCAACCAAGAGACCCAGTACTTC
TRBV2	TRBD1	-	TRBJ1-2	CASKSTGSLNYGYTF	TGTGCCAGCAAATCGACAGGGAGCCTCAACTATGGCTACACCTTC
TRBV21-1	-	-	TRBJ2-3	CASSSRVRVGTSTDTQYF	TGTGCCAGCAGCAGTAGGGTGCGGGTTGGGACTAGCACAGATACGCAGTATTTT
TRBV19	-	-	TRBJ1-5	CASSIDRGSNQPQHF	TGTGCCAGTAGTATAGATCGAGGTAGCAATCAGCCCCAGCATTTT
TRBV28	TRBD2	-	TRBJ2-3	CASSPRTSGTDTQYF	TGTGCCAGCAGCCCTAGGACTAGCGGCACAGATACGCAGTATTTT
TRBV5-1	-	-	TRBJ1-4	CASSLAPRGTNEKLFF	TGCGCCAGCAGCTTGGCCCCACGGGGTACTAATGAAAAACTGTTTTTT
TRBV4-1	TRBD2	-	TRBJ2-2	CASSHHGGGASGELFF	TGCGCCAGCAGCCATCACGGCGGGGGGGCCAGCGGGGAGCTGTTTTTT
TRBV6-5	-	-	TRBJ1-2	CASSYFGRSGGYTF	TGTGCCAGCAGTTACTTCGGCAGGTCTGGCGGCTACACCTTC
TRBV5-6	TRBD2	-	TRBJ2-7	CASSLLAGWIYEQYF	TGTGCCAGCAGCTTACTAGCGGGGTGGATCTACGAGCAGTACTTC
TRBV9	TRBD1	-	TRBJ2-3	CASSRTGFTDTQYF	TGTGCCAGCAGTAGGACAGGCTTCACAGATACGCAGTATTTT
TRBV6-1	-	-	TRBJ1-4	CASSWQGNEKLFF	TGTGCCAGCAGCTGGCAGGGTAATGAAAAACTGTTTTTT
TRBV5-1	TRBD1	once	TRBJ2-7	CASSLDWTGGEQYF	TGCGCCAGCAGCTTAGATTGGACAGGTGGCGAGCAGTACTTC
TRBV27	TRBD1	-	TRBJ1-1	CASSGTGLGDTEAFF	TGTGCCAGCAGTGGGACAGGGTTAGGTGACACTGAAGCTTTCTTT
TRBV2	TRBD2	-	TRBJ2-5	CASRTSGRGYETQYF	TGTGCCAGCCGGACTAGCGGGAGAGGTTATGAGACCCAGTACTTC
TRBV27	-	-	TRBJ1-4	CASSPTSQSNEKLFF	TGTGCCAGCAGTCCAACGTCCCAGTCTAATGAAAAACTGTTTTTT
TRBV27	TRBD1	-	TRBJ1-3	CASSDRGPGNTIYF	TGTGCCAGCAGCGACAGGGGGCCTGGAAACACCATATATTTT
TRBV6-1	TRBD1	-	TRBJ1-2	CASSVGTGYGYTF	TGTGCCAGCAGTGTTGGGACAGGCTATGGCTACACCTTC
TRBV10-1	TRBD1	-	TRBJ2-5	CASSATTGGVSSRETQYF	TGCGCCAGCAGTGCCACGACAGGGGGGGTCTCTAGCCGGGAGACCCAGTACTTC
TRBV30	-	once	TRBJ1-1	CALARDSEAFF	TGTGCCTTGGCGCGGGATAGTGAAGCTTTCTTT
TRBV15	-	-	TRBJ1-4	CATSRDRGGEKLFF	TGTGCCACCAGCAGAGATCGGGGTGGTGAAAAACTGTTTTTT
TRBV2	TRBD1	-	TRBJ1-1	CASSGTEWGTAEAFF	TGTGCCAGCAGTGGAACCGAGTGGGGGACAGCTGAAGCTTTCTTT
TRBV5-1	TRBD1	-	TRBJ2-5	CASSPGTGDSAQYF	TGCGCCAGCAGCCCAGGGACAGGGGATTCGGCCCAGTACTTC
TRBV10-2	TRBD1	few	TRBJ2-7	CASSDPGQAYEQYF	TGCGCCAGCAGTGACCCGGGACAGGCCTACGAGCAGTACTTC
TRBV7-8	TRBD2	few	TRBJ2-1	CASQSGVAGLFF	TGTGCCAGCCAAAGTGGGGTAGCGGGTTTGTTCTTC
TRBV15	TRBD1	-	TRBJ2-6	CATSDRAGANVLTF	TGTGCCACCAGCGACAGGGCTGGGGCCAACGTCCTGACTTTC
TRBV4-1	TRBD2	-	TRBJ2-1	CASSQGRGTSRYNEQFF	TGCGCCAGCAGCCAAGGACGAGGGACTAGCAGGTACAATGAGCAGTTCTTC